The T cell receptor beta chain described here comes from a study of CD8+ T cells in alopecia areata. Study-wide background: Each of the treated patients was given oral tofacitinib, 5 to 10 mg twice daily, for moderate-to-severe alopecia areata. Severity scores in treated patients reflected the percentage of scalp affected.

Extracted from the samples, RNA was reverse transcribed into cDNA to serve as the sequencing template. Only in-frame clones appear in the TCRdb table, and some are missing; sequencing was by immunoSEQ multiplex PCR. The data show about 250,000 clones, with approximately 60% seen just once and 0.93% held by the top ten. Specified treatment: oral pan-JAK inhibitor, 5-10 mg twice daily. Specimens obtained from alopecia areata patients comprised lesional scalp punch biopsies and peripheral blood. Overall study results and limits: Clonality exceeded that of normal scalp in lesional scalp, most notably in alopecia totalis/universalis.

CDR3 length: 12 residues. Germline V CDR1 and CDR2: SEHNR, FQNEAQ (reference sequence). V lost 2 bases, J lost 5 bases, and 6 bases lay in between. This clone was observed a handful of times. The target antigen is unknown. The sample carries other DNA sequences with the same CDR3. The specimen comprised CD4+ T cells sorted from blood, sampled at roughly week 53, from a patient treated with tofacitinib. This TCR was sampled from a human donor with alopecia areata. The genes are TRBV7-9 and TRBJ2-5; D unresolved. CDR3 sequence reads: CASSLNQETQYF. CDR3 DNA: TGTGCCAGCAGCTTAAATCAGGAGACCCAGTACTTC.